This T cell receptor (beta chain) was observed in a study of blood T cell repertoires in COVID-19. Study as a whole: Acute and convalescent COVID-19 samples came from the United States, Italy and Spain.

The cohort comprised adults aged about 18 to 90 years residing in approximately 25 US areas. Authors' analysis steps: Reference gene primer amplification yielded estimated nucleated cell counts. Here immunoSEQ multiplex PCR was the method, and the copy in TCRdb shows in-frame clones only, minus some. That table is the source of V, J and clone size, and D and trimming were worked out from the DNA. The repertoire has 200,000 to 250,000 clones, around 88% of them found once; the top ten carry over 12%. The V and J ends lost 6 bases and 5 bases, in that order; junction bases with no gene match: 0. The CDR3 spans 13 residues. The germline V gene encodes CDR1 MNHEY and CDR2 SVGAGI.

This chain connects TRBV6-5 to TRBJ1-6; TRBD1 matches 8 bases. The TCR sequence derives from a woman in her 50s with acute COVID-19. Specimen: PBMCs or T cells enriched from blood (not recorded which). The CDR3 DNA is TGTGCCAGCAGGACAGGGGATAATTCACCCCTCCACTTT. Its protein product is CASRTGDNSPLHF.